Listed here are 17 T cell receptor beta chains from one sample, sequenced in a study of T-cell memory formation after mild COVID-19. TCRdb reprocessed the 5' RACE reads via MiXCR and lists one record per CDR3 protein. The sample lists about 200,000 distinct CDR3 sequences; about a sixth were seen once. Sequencing input: PBMCs or a T cell subset sorted from them (not recorded which). The receptor source for this set is an adult woman who had mild COVID-19 (a few samples of this study predate the infection). Cell type and time point are not known.

V is TRBV10-2 and J is TRBJ1-1; D is perhaps TRBD1 (5 bases). The V gene lost 4 bases and the J gene lost 10 bases, with 10 bases spanning the gap. This CDR3 is 11 amino acids long. Germline lookup yields CDR1 WSHSY and CDR2 SAAADI. The CDR3 DNA reads as TGCGCCAGCAGTGGGGGGTTGGGAGCTTTCTTT. Protein product: CASSGGLGAFF.

This clonotype was counted at least ten times. V is TRBV20-1 and J is TRBJ2-5, with D possibly TRBD1 on 5 matching bases. Trimming pared 4 bases from V and 3 bases from J, leaving 12 bases between. Germline V gene sequence: CDR1 DFQATT, CDR2 SNEGSKA (reference sequence). CDR3 length equals 13 residues. CDR3 nucleotides: TGCAGTGCTAACAGGCCCCAGAAAGAGACCCAGTACTTC. Translating it yields CSANRPQKETQYF.

J is TRBJ2-4 and V is TRBV20-1; D possibly uses TRBD1 or TRBD2 (5 bases each). Trimming removed 2 bases at V and 8 bases at J, with 22 bases between. The CDR3 spans 16 residues. In germline, CDR1 is DFQATT, CDR2 SNEGSKA (reference sequence). CDR3 in DNA: TGCAGTGCTAGAATAAAGCCCGGGACCAGTCGTTACATTCAGTACTTC. Protein: CSARIKPGTSRYIQYF.

This clonotype was seen a few times. This rearrangement joins TRBV29-1 to TRBJ2-1, with D tentatively TRBD1 (6 bases). The CDR3 is 14 residues long. Germline V lookup: CDR1 SQVTM, CDR2 ANQGSEA. V lost 6 bases, J lost 6 bases, and 18 bases lay in between. The chain's CDR3 is CSVAKAGEPNEQFF. The CDR3 nucleotides are TGCAGCGTGGCCAAAGCAGGGGAGCCCAATGAGCAGTTCTTC.

This clonotype has just a few counts. This chain connects TRBV29-1 to TRBJ2-5; D not certain. V lost 7 bases and J lost 8, with 17 bases in between. The CDR3 runs to 12 residues. Germline CDR1 and CDR2: SQVTM and ANQGSEA. CDR3 nucleotide sequence: TGCAGCGGTAGGGCCCTAGAGGATACCCAGTACTTC. Protein product: CSGRALEDTQYF.

V usage is TRBV25-1 and J usage is TRBJ1-1; perhaps TRBD1 as D (5 bases). Per the germline V gene, CDR1 is MGHDK and CDR2 is SYGVNS. This CDR3 has 14 amino acids. Trimming pared 7 bases from V and 1 base from J, leaving 13 bases between. CDR3 residues: CASMGPTGNTEAFF. The CDR3 region has the DNA TGTGCCAGCATGGGCCCTACAGGGAACACTGAAGCTTTCTTT.

This clonotype showed up just a few times. The CDR3 is CSALVGGGDQPQHF. Here the CDR3 DNA reads TGCAGTGCTCTGGTGGGGGGCGGAGATCAGCCCCAGCATTTT. This chain joins TRBV20-1 and TRBJ1-5; D perhaps matches TRBD1 (6 bases). This CDR3 is 14 amino acids long. The V end was cut by 5 bases, the J end by 5 bases, with 16 bases between. Germline values: CDR1 DFQATT, CDR2 SNEGSKA (reference sequence).

This clonotype has ten or more counts. In DNA, the CDR3 is TGTGCCAGCAGTTTTAGACAGGGCATCACAGATACGCAGTATTTT. Translating gives CASSFRQGITDTQYF. V usage is TRBV12-3 or TRBV12-4 and J usage is TRBJ2-3, with 7 bases lining up with TRBD1. CDR3 length equals 15 residues. The junction had 5 bases not matched to a gene; V was cut back by 3 bases and J by 2 bases.

In nucleotides, the CDR3 is TGTGCCAGCAGTGGGTTTTACGAGCAGTACTTC. Translation gives CASSGFYEQYF. This chain joins TRBV25-1 and TRBJ2-7; no definite D call. Germline CDR1 MGHDK, CDR2 SYGVNS. This CDR3 has 11 amino acids. V was cut by 4 bases and J by 4 bases, with 5 bases left in between.

This clonotype was picked up a small number of times. J is TRBJ1-2 and V is TRBV15, with D possibly matching TRBD1 (5 bases). The CDR3 extends over 15 amino acids. Deletions cut 3 bases from V and 0 bases from J, with 11 bases between. Germline V gives CDR1 LNHNV, CDR2 YYDKDF (reference sequence). CDR3 residues: CATSSWGEANYGYTF. The CDR3 coding sequence is TGTGCCACCAGCAGCTGGGGGGAAGCTAACTATGGCTACACCTTC.

V gene TRBV20-1 combines with J gene TRBJ1-5, with 9 bases that match TRBD1. From germline, CDR1 is DFQATT and CDR2 SNEGSKA (reference sequence). The CDR3 extends over 18 amino acids. V lost 2 bases, J lost 2 bases, and 13 bases stayed unmatched. The CDR3 nucleotides read TGCAGTGCTAGACATACCTCGGGACAGGGTTCGGGCAATCAGCCCCAGCATTTT. This codes for CSARHTSGQGSGNQPQHF.

In this sample, this clonotype turned up a few times. This chain links TRBV24-1 with TRBJ2-1; 9 bases match TRBD2. Per germline, CDR1 KGHDR and CDR2 SFDVKD. The ends lost 2 bases at V and 5 bases at J; junction bases unmatched: 6. This CDR3 has 16 residues. CDR3 region: CATSDWASGDHNEQFF. The CDR3 DNA reads TGTGCCACCAGTGATTGGGCTAGCGGGGACCACAATGAGCAGTTCTTC.

The J gene is TRBJ2-5, the V gene TRBV5-1, with D unclear. Germline CDR1 and CDR2: SGHRS and YFSETQ. The CDR3 covers 15 residues. V was shortened by 0 bases and J by 7 bases, with 16 bases between the two germline ends. The CDR3: CASSLGTSPPGTQYF. In nucleotides, the CDR3 is TGCGCCAGCAGCTTGGGGACCTCTCCCCCAGGGACCCAGTACTTC.

Many counts were recorded for this clonotype. CDR3 nucleotide sequence: TGCAGCGTTCTCCTCTCTGGGGCCAACGTCCTGACTTTC. Its protein product is CSVLLSGANVLTF. This rearrangement joins TRBV29-1 to TRBJ2-6; D is unresolved. The CDR3 is made up of 13 amino acids. V gave up 5 bases and J gave up 0 bases, with 5 bases separating them. The germline gives CDR1 SQVTM, CDR2 ANQGSEA.

V gene TRBV6-2 or TRBV6-3 combines with J gene TRBJ2-5, with D perhaps assigned TRBD1 or TRBD2 (5 bases each). CDR1 is MNHEY and CDR2 is SVGEGT in the germline V gene. The CDR3 contains 12 residues. The V end was cut by 7 bases, the J end by 7 bases, with 13 bases between. CDR3: CASTQAGGTQYF. The CDR3 DNA is TGTGCCAGCACCCAGGCTGGGGGGACCCAGTACTTC.

The chain carries TRBV4-3 and TRBJ2-5; 8 positions agree with TRBD2. The CDR3 loop spans 16 amino acids. The junction had 10 bases not matched to a gene; V was cut back by 1 base and J by 6 bases. The germline gives CDR1 LGHNA, CDR2 YSLEER. The CDR3 DNA sequence: TGCGCCAGCAGCCAAGGAGCGGGAGTAACAATCAAGACCCAGTACTTC. Its translation: CASSQGAGVTIKTQYF.

This clonotype was recorded a few times. The chain uses TRBV7-2 and TRBJ1-3, with D unclear. The CDR3 covers 15 residues. Germline loops: CDR1 SGHTA, CDR2 FQGNSA. The ends were cut back, 3 bases at V and 4 bases at J, with 13 bases in the middle. In DNA form, the CDR3 reads TGTGCCAGCAGCTTCCTTGCGAGACGGGGAAACACCATATATTTT. This encodes CASSFLARRGNTIYF.